A selection of T cell receptor beta chains follows, all from one sample in a study of cytomegalovirus exposure and HLA in healthy donors. Libraries were prepared by immunoSEQ multiplex PCR; TCRdb keeps only in-frame clonotypes and omits some of them. The sample contains about 180,000 clones, around 80% of which appear only once. Sequenced input: PBMCs. The receptor set was obtained from a man between 35 and 55 years old in good health and CMV-seronegative. CDR3s include the opening cysteine and the closing phenylalanine or tryptophan. The D gene is left open where the match is weak. The size entry is marked missing in some rows and otherwise reads once, few, many or a size class.

size: NA; length: 15; V: TRBV9; J: TRBJ2-2; D: TRBD2; DNA: TGTGCCAGCAGCGTAGTAGCGGGGAACACCGGGGAGCTGTTTTTT; CDR3: CASSVVAGNTGELFF
size: NA; length: 11; V: TRBV29-1; J: TRBJ1-2; D: TRBD1; DNA: TGCAGCGGGACAGGGCTCGATGGCTACACCTTC; CDR3: CSGTGLDGYTF
size: NA; length: 15; V: TRBV5-6; J: TRBJ1-6; D: TRBD1; DNA: TGTGCCAGCAGCTTGGACAGGGGCCATAATTCACCCCTCCACTTT; CDR3: CASSLDRGHNSPLHF
size: NA; length: 13; V: TRBV2; J: TRBJ2-7; D: NA; DNA: TGTGCCAGCAGTGATGAACTCAGCGACGAGCAGTACTTC; CDR3: CASSDELSDEQYF
size: NA; length: 15; V: TRBV6-6; J: TRBJ2-7; D: NA; DNA: TGTGCCAGCGTATCTGCAGGGATAACATTCTACGAGCAGTACTTC; CDR3: CASVSAGITFYEQYF
size: NA; length: 13; V: TRBV7-9; J: TRBJ2-4; D: NA; DNA: TGTGCCAGCAGCTCCGTAGCCAAAAACATTCAGTACTTC; CDR3: CASSSVAKNIQYF
size: NA; length: 15; V: TRBV19; J: TRBJ1-1; D: NA; DNA: TGTGCCAGTAGTATAGTGGAGGACAGGAACACTGAAGCTTTCTTT; CDR3: CASSIVEDRNTEAFF
size: NA; length: 16; V: TRBV5-4; J: TRBJ2-1; D: TRBD2; DNA: TGTGCCAGCAGCATCGTTGGGACTAGTGGCAGGAATGAGCAGTTCTTC; CDR3: CASSIVGTSGRNEQFF
size: NA; length: 15; V: TRBV5-1; J: TRBJ2-7; D: TRBD2; DNA: TGCGCCAGCAGAAACCGAGCGGGGGATACCTACGAGCAGTACTTC; CDR3: CASRNRAGDTYEQYF
size: NA; length: 14; V: TRBV7-2; J: TRBJ2-7; D: NA; DNA: TGTGCCAGCAGCCCCGGGGGGCCACCCTACGAGCAGTACTTC; CDR3: CASSPGGPPYEQYF
size: NA; length: 15; V: TRBV27; J: TRBJ1-6; D: TRBD1; DNA: TGTGCCAGCAAACCGTACGGGACAGATAATTCACCCCTCCACTTT; CDR3: CASKPYGTDNSPLHF
size: NA; length: 15; V: TRBV18; J: TRBJ2-7; D: TRBD1; DNA: TGTGCCAGCTCATACCCGACAGGGTCCCCCTACGAGCAGTACTTC; CDR3: CASSYPTGSPYEQYF
size: NA; length: 16; V: TRBV2; J: TRBJ2-3; D: TRBD2; DNA: TGTGCCAGCAGTGAAGCTAGCGGGAAGGCCCCAGATACGCAGTATTTT; CDR3: CASSEASGKAPDTQYF
size: NA; length: 15; V: TRBV5-6; J: TRBJ2-3; D: NA; DNA: TGTGCCAGCAGCTTGGATACACACCTCACAGATACGCAGTATTTT; CDR3: CASSLDTHLTDTQYF
size: once; length: 13; V: TRBV7-6; J: TRBJ1-2; D: NA; DNA: TGTGCCAGCAGTCCAACAGGGAACTATGGCTACACCTTC; CDR3: CASSPTGNYGYTF
size: NA; length: 15; V: TRBV7-2; J: TRBJ2-5; D: NA; DNA: TGTGCCAGCAGCTTAGCGGGAGCCAAGCTGGAGACCCAGTACTTC; CDR3: CASSLAGAKLETQYF
size: NA; length: 14; V: TRBV6-1; J: TRBJ1-1; D: TRBD1; DNA: TGTGCCAGCAGTGTGCAGGGGGCGTACACTGAAGCTTTCTTT; CDR3: CASSVQGAYTEAFF
size: NA; length: 16; V: TRBV4-1; J: TRBJ2-2; D: TRBD1; DNA: TGCGCCAGCAGCCATAGGGACAGTGTGAACACCGGGGAGCTGTTTTTT; CDR3: CASSHRDSVNTGELFF
size: NA; length: 14; V: TRBV5-4; J: TRBJ2-5; D: NA; DNA: TGTGCCAGCAGCCCATGGCAGGGCCAAGAGACCCAGTACTTC; CDR3: CASSPWQGQETQYF
size: NA; length: 13; V: TRBV4-1; J: TRBJ2-5; D: NA; DNA: TGCGCCAGCAGCCCCCAGGGGCAAGAGACCCAGTACTTC; CDR3: CASSPQGQETQYF
size: few; length: 12; V: TRBV6-6; J: TRBJ1-6; D: TRBD1; DNA: TGTGCCAGCGGGACAGAGAATTCACCCCTCCACTTT; CDR3: CASGTENSPLHF
size: NA; length: 15; V: TRBV6-1; J: TRBJ2-7; D: TRBD1; DNA: TGTGCCAGCACCATCCGGGGACAGGGATCTTACGAGCAGTACTTC; CDR3: CASTIRGQGSYEQYF
size: NA; length: 15; V: TRBV6-1; J: TRBJ2-7; D: NA; DNA: TGTGCCAGCAGTGAAGCGAGGCTAGGAGCGTACGAGCAGTACTTC; CDR3: CASSEARLGAYEQYF
size: NA; length: 15; V: TRBV7-9; J: TRBJ1-3; D: NA; DNA: TGTGCCAGCAGCTCGATAGACTACTCTGGAAACACCATATATTTT; CDR3: CASSSIDYSGNTIYF
size: NA; length: 14; V: TRBV4-3; J: TRBJ2-1; D: NA; DNA: TGCGCCAGCAGCCAAGATCTATCCTACAATGAGCAGTTCTTC; CDR3: CASSQDLSYNEQFF
size: once; length: 17; V: TRBV9; J: TRBJ2-1; D: TRBD2; DNA: TGTGCCAGCAGCGTATACGGGACTAGCGGACCCTACAATGAGCAGTTCTTC; CDR3: CASSVYGTSGPYNEQFF
size: NA; length: 11; V: TRBV20-1; J: TRBJ1-2; D: NA; DNA: TGCAGTGCCGTAACCCCGGATGGCTACACCTTC; CDR3: CSAVTPDGYTF
size: few; length: 16; V: TRBV7-2; J: TRBJ2-1; D: TRBD2; DNA: TGTGCCAGCAGCCGACAGACTAGCGGGGGGTACAATGAGCAGTTCTTC; CDR3: CASSRQTSGGYNEQFF
size: NA; length: 14; V: TRBV2; J: TRBJ1-5; D: TRBD1; DNA: TGTGCCAGCACTGATGACAGGGTTGATCAGCCCCAGCATTTT; CDR3: CASTDDRVDQPQHF
size: NA; length: 15; V: TRBV5-4; J: TRBJ2-7; D: TRBD1; DNA: TGTGCCAGCAGCTCCCGGGACAGAGGGGCCTACGAGCAGTACTTC; CDR3: CASSSRDRGAYEQYF
size: NA; length: 16; V: TRBV9; J: TRBJ2-1; D: TRBD2; DNA: TGTGCCAGCAGCGGCAGACTAGCGGGAGCATACAATGAGCAGTTCTTC; CDR3: CASSGRLAGAYNEQFF
size: NA; length: 13; V: TRBV10-3; J: TRBJ2-7; D: TRBD2; DNA: TGTGCCATCAGTCGGGCGGGGGGCTACGAGCAGTACTTC; CDR3: CAISRAGGYEQYF
size: NA; length: 17; V: TRBV25-1; J: TRBJ1-5; D: TRBD1; DNA: TGTGCCAGCAGTGAATGGACAGGGCCACATAGCAATCAGCCCCAGCATTTT; CDR3: CASSEWTGPHSNQPQHF
size: once; length: 15; V: TRBV6-5; J: TRBJ2-2; D: TRBD2; DNA: TGTGCCAGCAAACGAAGCGGGAGTCACACCGGGGAGCTGTTTTTT; CDR3: CASKRSGSHTGELFF
size: NA; length: 15; V: TRBV11-2; J: TRBJ2-2; D: NA; DNA: TGTGCCAGCAGCCCCCAGGGCATGAACACCGGGGAGCTGTTTTTT; CDR3: CASSPQGMNTGELFF
size: NA; length: 14; V: TRBV7-2; J: TRBJ1-1; D: NA; DNA: TGTGCCAGCACCCCCGGGGGGGGCTTCACTGAAGCTTTCTTT; CDR3: CASTPGGGFTEAFF
size: few; length: 12; V: TRBV11-2; J: TRBJ1-1; D: NA; DNA: TGTGCCAGCAGCTTCATGAACACTGAAGCTTTCTTT; CDR3: CASSFMNTEAFF
size: NA; length: 14; V: TRBV7-4; J: TRBJ1-1; D: NA; DNA: TGTGCCAGCAGCTACAATCAGGTGGTGGCTGAAGCTTTCTTT; CDR3: CASSYNQVVAEAFF
size: NA; length: 16; V: TRBV5-5; J: TRBJ1-4; D: TRBD1; DNA: TGTGCCAGCAGCCCCAGACAGGGGGCGGGTAATGAAAAACTGTTTTTT; CDR3: CASSPRQGAGNEKLFF
size: NA; length: 15; V: TRBV5-1; J: TRBJ2-7; D: NA; DNA: TGCGCCAGCAGCTTGTGGAGCCCGGAGGGGCCCGAGCAGTACTTC; CDR3: CASSLWSPEGPEQYF
size: once; length: 15; V: TRBV7-2; J: TRBJ2-7; D: NA; DNA: TGTGCCAGCAGCCCAGCCCGGGGAACCTCCTACGAGCAGTACTTC; CDR3: CASSPARGTSYEQYF
size: NA; length: 13; V: TRBV6-5; J: TRBJ1-5; D: NA; DNA: TGTGCCAGCAGTGTGGGGGGGCATCAGCCCCAGCATTTT; CDR3: CASSVGGHQPQHF
size: NA; length: 19; V: TRBV7-2; J: TRBJ2-3; D: TRBD2; DNA: TGTGCCAGCAGCTTTTATAGCGGGGGGATCGGGCTCGGCACAGATACGCAGTATTTT; CDR3: CASSFYSGGIGLGTDTQYF
size: NA; length: 13; V: TRBV11-3; J: TRBJ1-3; D: NA; DNA: TGTGCCAGCAGCCCAAACTCGGGAAACACCATATATTTT; CDR3: CASSPNSGNTIYF
size: NA; length: 14; V: TRBV7-9; J: TRBJ1-4; D: NA; DNA: TGTGCCACTGGAAGGGGTCGGGCTAATGAAAAACTGTTTTTT; CDR3: CATGRGRANEKLFF
size: NA; length: 15; V: TRBV7-8; J: TRBJ1-2; D: TRBD1; DNA: TGTGCCAGCAGCTGGCTCCGGGACAGGGTTTTTGGCTACACCTTC; CDR3: CASSWLRDRVFGYTF
size: NA; length: 14; V: TRBV7-9; J: TRBJ2-1; D: TRBD2; DNA: TGTGCCAGCAGCTCTAGCGGGGCCTACAATGAGCAGTTCTTC; CDR3: CASSSSGAYNEQFF
size: NA; length: 15; V: TRBV6-5; J: TRBJ2-6; D: NA; DNA: TGTGCCAGCAGTTGGCAGGGCTCTGGGGCCAACGTCCTGACTTTC; CDR3: CASSWQGSGANVLTF
size: NA; length: 17; V: TRBV11-2; J: TRBJ2-3; D: NA; DNA: TGTGCCAGCAGCTTAGGTTCCGTCCCCGCAGGTACAGATACGCAGTATTTT; CDR3: CASSLGSVPAGTDTQYF
size: NA; length: 13; V: TRBV27; J: TRBJ1-2; D: NA; DNA: TGTGCCAGCAGTTTAAACGGTCATATTGGCTACACCTTC; CDR3: CASSLNGHIGYTF
size: NA; length: 17; V: TRBV7-2; J: TRBJ2-7; D: NA; DNA: TGTGCCAGCAGCTTAGGAGGGGGTGGCGGTAACTCCTACGAGCAGTACTTC; CDR3: CASSLGGGGGNSYEQYF
size: NA; length: 13; V: TRBV2; J: TRBJ2-1; D: NA; DNA: TGTGCCAGCAGTGAAAGCTCTAGCGCCCGAGCGTTCTTC; CDR3: CASSESSSARAFF
size: NA; length: 14; V: TRBV15; J: TRBJ2-2; D: TRBD2; DNA: TGTGCCACCGGTGAGCGGGGGGACACCGGGGAGCTGTTTTTT; CDR3: CATGERGDTGELFF
size: NA; length: 12; V: TRBV14; J: TRBJ2-7; D: NA; DNA: TGTGCCAGCAACGGGATCACCTTGGAGCAGTACTTC; CDR3: CASNGITLEQYF
size: NA; length: 17; V: TRBV18; J: TRBJ1-5; D: TRBD1; DNA: TGTGCCAGCTCACCACCCCGGGACAGGGGATGGAATCAGCCCCAGCATTTT; CDR3: CASSPPRDRGWNQPQHF